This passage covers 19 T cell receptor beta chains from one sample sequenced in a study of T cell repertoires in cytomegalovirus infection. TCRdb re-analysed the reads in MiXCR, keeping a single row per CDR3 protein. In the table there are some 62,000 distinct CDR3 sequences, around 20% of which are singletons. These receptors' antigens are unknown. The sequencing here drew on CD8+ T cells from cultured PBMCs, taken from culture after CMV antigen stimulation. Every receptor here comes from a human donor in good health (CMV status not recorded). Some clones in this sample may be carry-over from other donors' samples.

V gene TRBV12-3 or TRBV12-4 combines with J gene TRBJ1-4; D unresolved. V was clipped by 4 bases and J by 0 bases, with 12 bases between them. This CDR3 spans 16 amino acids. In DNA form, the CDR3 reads TGTGCCAGCAGTTCTAGGACTGAAGCAACTAATGAAAAACTGTTTTTT. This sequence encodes CASSSRTEATNEKLFF.

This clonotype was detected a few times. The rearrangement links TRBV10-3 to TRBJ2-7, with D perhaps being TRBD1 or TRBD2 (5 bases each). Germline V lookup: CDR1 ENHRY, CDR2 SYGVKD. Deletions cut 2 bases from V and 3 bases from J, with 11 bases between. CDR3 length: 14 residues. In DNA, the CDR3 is TGTGCCATCAGTGAGGCGAGGGGAGACTACGAGCAGTACTTC. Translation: CAISEARGDYEQYF.

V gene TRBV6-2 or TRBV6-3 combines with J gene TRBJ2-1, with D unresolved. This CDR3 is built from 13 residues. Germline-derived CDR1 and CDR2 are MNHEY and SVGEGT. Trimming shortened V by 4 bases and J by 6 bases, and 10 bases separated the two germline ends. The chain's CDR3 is CASSSGPFNEQFF. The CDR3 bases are TGTGCCAGCAGTTCCGGGCCTTTCAATGAGCAGTTCTTC.

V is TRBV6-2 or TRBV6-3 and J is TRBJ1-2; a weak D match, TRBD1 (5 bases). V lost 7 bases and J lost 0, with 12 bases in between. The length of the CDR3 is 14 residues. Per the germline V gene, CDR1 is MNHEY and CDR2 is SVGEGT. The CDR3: CASITGATNYGYTF. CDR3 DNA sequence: TGTGCCAGCATTACCGGGGCAACTAACTATGGCTACACCTTC.

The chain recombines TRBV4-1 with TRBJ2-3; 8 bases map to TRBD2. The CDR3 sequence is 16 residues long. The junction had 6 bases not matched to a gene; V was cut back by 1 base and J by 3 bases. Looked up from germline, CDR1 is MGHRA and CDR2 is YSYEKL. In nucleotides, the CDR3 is TGCGCCAGCAGCCAAGGCCTACGGGGGGGTACAGATACGCAGTATTTT. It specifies CASSQGLRGGTDTQYF.

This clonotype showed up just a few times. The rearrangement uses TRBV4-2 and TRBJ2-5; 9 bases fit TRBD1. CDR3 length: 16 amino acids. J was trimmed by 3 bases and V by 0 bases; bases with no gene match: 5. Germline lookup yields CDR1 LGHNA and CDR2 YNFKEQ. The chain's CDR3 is CASSQEAGQGKETQYF. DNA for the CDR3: TGTGCCAGCAGCCAAGAAGCGGGACAGGGCAAAGAGACCCAGTACTTC.

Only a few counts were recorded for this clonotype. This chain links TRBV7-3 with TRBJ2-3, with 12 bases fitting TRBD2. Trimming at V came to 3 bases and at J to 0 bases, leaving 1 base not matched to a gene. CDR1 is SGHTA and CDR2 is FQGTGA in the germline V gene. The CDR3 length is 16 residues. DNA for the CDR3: TGTGCCAGCAGCTTCGGGACTAGCGGGAGCACAGATACGCAGTATTTT. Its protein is CASSFGTSGSTDTQYF.

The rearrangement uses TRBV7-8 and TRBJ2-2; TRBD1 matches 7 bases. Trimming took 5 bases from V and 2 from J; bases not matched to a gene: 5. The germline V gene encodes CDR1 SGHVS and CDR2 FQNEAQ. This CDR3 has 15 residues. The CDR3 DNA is TGTGCCAGCAGCACCGGGACAGTTAACACCGGGGAGCTGTTTTTT. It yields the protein CASSTGTVNTGELFF.

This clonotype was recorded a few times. The CDR3, as DNA: TGCGCCAGCAGCCCCGGGTCCTACACCGGGGAGCTGTTTTTT. It yields the protein CASSPGSYTGELFF. The chain is built from TRBV5-1 and TRBJ2-2; no reliable D call. Trimming cost V 4 bases and J 3 bases, with 10 bases left between them. There are 14 residues in the CDR3. Germline-derived CDR1 and CDR2 are SGHRS and YFSETQ.

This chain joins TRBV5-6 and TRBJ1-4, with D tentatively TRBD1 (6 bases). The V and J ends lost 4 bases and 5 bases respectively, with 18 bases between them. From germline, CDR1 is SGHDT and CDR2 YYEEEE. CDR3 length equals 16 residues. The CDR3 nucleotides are TGTGCCAGCAGCATTCGGGACGCGGGACACAATGAAAAACTGTTTTTT. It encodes CASSIRDAGHNEKLFF.

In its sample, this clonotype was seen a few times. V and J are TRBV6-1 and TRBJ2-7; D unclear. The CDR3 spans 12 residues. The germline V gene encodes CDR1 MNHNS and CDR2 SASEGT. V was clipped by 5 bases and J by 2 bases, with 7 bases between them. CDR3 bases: TGTGCCAGCAGTTCCCTAGCCTACGAGCAGTACTTC. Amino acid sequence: CASSSLAYEQYF.

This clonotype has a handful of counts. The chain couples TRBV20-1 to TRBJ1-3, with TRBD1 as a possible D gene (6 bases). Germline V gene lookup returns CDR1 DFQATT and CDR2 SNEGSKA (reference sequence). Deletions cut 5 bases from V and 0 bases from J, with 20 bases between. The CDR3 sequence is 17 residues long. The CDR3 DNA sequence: TGCAGTGCTCTAAAGGCCCCAGGGGTCGACTCTGGAAACACCATATATTTT. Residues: CSALKAPGVDSGNTIYF.

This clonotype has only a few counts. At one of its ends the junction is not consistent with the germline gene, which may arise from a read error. The CDR3 DNA sequence: TGTGCCAGCAGTTTATCGAGTAGGAACACTAAAGCTTTCTTT. Its protein product is CASSLSSRNTKAFF. The rearrangement links TRBV27 to TRBJ1-1; D remains unclear. Germline V lookup: CDR1 MNHEY, CDR2 SMNVEV (reference sequence). CDR3 length: 14 amino acids.

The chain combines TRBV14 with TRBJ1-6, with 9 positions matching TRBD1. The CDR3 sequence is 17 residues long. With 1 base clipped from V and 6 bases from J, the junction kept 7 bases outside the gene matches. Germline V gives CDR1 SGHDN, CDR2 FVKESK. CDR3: CASSQGDRASPNSPLHF. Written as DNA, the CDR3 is TGTGCCAGCAGCCAAGGGGACAGGGCTTCCCCTAATTCACCCCTCCACTTT.

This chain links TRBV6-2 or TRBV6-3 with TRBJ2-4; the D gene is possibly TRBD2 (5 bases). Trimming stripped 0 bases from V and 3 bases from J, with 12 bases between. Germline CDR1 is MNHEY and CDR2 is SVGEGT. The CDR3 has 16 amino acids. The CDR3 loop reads CASSYSTSGYKNIQYF. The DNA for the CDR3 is TGTGCCAGCAGTTACTCAACCTCGGGGTACAAAAACATTCAGTACTTC.

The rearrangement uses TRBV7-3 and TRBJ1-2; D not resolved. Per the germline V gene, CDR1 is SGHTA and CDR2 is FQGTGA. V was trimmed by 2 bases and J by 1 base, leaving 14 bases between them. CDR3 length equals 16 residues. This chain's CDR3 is CASSLWGAPNNYGYTF. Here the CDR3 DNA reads TGTGCCAGCAGCTTATGGGGAGCTCCCAATAACTATGGCTACACCTTC.

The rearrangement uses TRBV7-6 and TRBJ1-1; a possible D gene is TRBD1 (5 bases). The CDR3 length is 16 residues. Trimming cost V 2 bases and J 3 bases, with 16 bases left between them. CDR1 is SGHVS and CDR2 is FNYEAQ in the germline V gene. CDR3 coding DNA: TGTGCCAGCAGCTTATATAACAGCCGAGGGGACACTGAAGCTTTCTTT. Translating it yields CASSLYNSRGDTEAFF.

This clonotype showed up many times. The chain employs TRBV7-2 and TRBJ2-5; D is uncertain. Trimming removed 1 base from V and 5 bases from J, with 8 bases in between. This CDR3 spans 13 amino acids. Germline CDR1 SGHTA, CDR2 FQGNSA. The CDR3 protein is CASSLVLGETQYF. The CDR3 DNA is TGTGCCAGCAGCTTAGTCTTGGGGGAGACCCAGTACTTC.

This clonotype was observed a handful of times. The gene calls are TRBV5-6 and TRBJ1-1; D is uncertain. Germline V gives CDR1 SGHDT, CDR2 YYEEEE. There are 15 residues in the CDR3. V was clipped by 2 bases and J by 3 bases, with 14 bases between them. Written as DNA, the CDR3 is TGTGCCAGCAGCTTTTGGACCGAGACGGACACTGAAGCTTTCTTT. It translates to CASSFWTETDTEAFF.